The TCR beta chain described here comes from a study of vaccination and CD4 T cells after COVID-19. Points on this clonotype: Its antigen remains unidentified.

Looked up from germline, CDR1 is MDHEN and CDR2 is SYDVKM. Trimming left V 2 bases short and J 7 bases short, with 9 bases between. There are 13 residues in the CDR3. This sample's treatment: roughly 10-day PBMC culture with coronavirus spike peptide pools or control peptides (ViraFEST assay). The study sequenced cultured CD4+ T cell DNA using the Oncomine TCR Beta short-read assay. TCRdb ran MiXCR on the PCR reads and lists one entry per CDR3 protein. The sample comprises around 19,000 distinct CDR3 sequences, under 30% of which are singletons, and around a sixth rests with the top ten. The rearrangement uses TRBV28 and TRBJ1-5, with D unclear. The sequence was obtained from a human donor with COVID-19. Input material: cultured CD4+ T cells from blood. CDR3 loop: CASSLAQRQPQHF. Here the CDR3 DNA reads TGTGCCAGCAGTTTAGCCCAGAGACAGCCCCAGCATTTT.